Shown below are 14 T cell receptor beta chains from a single sample sequenced in a study of T cell repertoires in cytomegalovirus infection. TCRdb independently ran MiXCR on the reads; one entry per CDR3 protein. This sample has around 270,000 distinct CDR3 sequences; around 9% occur once, and the top ten carry approximately 16%. Sequencing used PBMCs. Receptors originate from a human donor in good health (CMV status not recorded). Some clones in this sample may be carry-over from other donors' samples.

This clonotype was counted many times. V gene TRBV7-6 combines with J gene TRBJ2-5; the D gene is possibly TRBD2 (6 bases). The germline V and J ends were trimmed by 4 bases and 1 base, with 13 bases remaining between them. The germline V gene encodes CDR1 SGHVS and CDR2 FNYEAQ. The CDR3 consists of 15 residues. The CDR3 is CASSSGLLSQETQYF. Here the CDR3 DNA reads TGTGCCAGCAGCTCGGGACTCTTATCCCAAGAGACCCAGTACTTC. The whole variable domain, remainder taken from reference TRBV7-6 and TRBJ2-5, is GAGVSQSPRYKVTKRGQDVALRCDPISGHVSLYWYRQALGQGPEFLTYFNYEAQQDKSGLPNDRFSAERPEGSISTLTIQRTEQRDSAMYRCASSSGLLSQETQYFGPGTRLLVL.

This clonotype was recorded at least ten times. The V and J genes are TRBV11-2 and TRBJ2-5, with TRBD1 matching over 7 bases. Looked up from germline, CDR1 is SGHAT and CDR2 is FQNNGV. V was clipped by 5 bases and J by 1 base; unmatched bases: 10. The CDR3 spans 16 residues. The CDR3 is CASSINRGGGQETQYF. The CDR3 nucleotides are TGTGCCAGCAGCATCAACAGGGGTGGAGGCCAAGAGACCCAGTACTTC. Full variable domain (missing parts from reference TRBV11-2 and TRBJ2-5): EAGVAQSPRYKIIEKRQSVAFWCNPISGHATLYWYQQILGQGPKLLIQFQNNGVVDDSQLPKDRFSAERLKGVDSTLKIQPAKLEDSAVYLCASSINRGGGQETQYFGPGTRLLVL.

There are many counts of this clonotype. The chain carries TRBV14 and TRBJ1-1; D is uncertain. The CDR3 contains 13 residues. CDR1 SGHDN and CDR2 FVKESK come from the germline V gene. V gave up 3 bases and J gave up 7 bases, with 12 bases separating them. The CDR3 DNA reads as TGTGCCAGCAGCCACTTAACCCATGGTGAAGCTTTCTTT. Its protein is CASSHLTHGEAFF.

This clonotype was recorded many times. The chain uses TRBV7-2 and TRBJ2-7, with no clear D. CDR3 length equals 13 residues. V gave up 2 bases and J gave up 7 bases, with 12 bases separating them. CDR1 and CDR2 from the germline V gene are SGHTA and FQGNSA. For the CDR3, the DNA is TGTGCCAGCAGCTTAACTCAACCCGAGGAGCAGTACTTC. It encodes CASSLTQPEEQYF.

In this sample, this clonotype turned up many times. This sequence joins TRBV7-2 and TRBJ1-1, with 12 nucleotides matching TRBD1. The CDR3 has 15 residues. Germline V gene sequence: CDR1 SGHTA, CDR2 FQGNSA. V lost 3 bases and J lost 4; bases outside the gene matches: 3. CDR3 in DNA: TGTGCCAGCAGCTTTGGGGGACAGGGGGCCACTGAAGCTTTCTTT. Its protein product is CASSFGGQGATEAFF.

This clonotype was counted at least ten times. The J gene is TRBJ1-5, the V gene TRBV12-3 or TRBV12-4; 7 bases align to TRBD1. J was trimmed by 6 bases and V by 5 bases; bases with no gene match: 7. There are 14 residues in the CDR3. DNA of the CDR3: TGTGCCAGCAGTGCAGGGGGTAGGAGTCAGCCCCAGCATTTT. Residues: CASSAGGRSQPQHF.

This clonotype was observed a few times. The V and J genes are TRBV4-1 and TRBJ1-2, with D perhaps TRBD1 (5 bases). Trimming took 3 bases from V and 4 from J, leaving 9 bases between them. CDR3 length equals 13 residues. Germline assignment: CDR1 MGHRA and CDR2 YSYEKL. The CDR3 DNA reads TGCGCCAGCAGCCAGCAGGGTGGCTATGGCTACACCTTC. Protein product: CASSQQGGYGYTF.

Ten or more counts support this clonotype. The gene calls are TRBV7-2 and TRBJ1-5; D is ambiguous. The CDR3 consists of 13 residues. The ends were cut back, 8 bases at V and 5 bases at J, with 13 bases in the middle. Germline V gene data show CDR1 as SGHTA and CDR2 as FQGNSA. The CDR3 region is CASGDLHYQPQHF. The CDR3 DNA follows: TGTGCCAGCGGCGACTTACACTATCAGCCCCAGCATTTT.

In this sample, this clonotype turned up many times. The V gene is TRBV7-9, the J gene TRBJ1-2; TRBD1 is a possible D gene (6 bases). V dropped 1 base and J dropped 4 bases, with 10 bases sitting between them. CDR3 length equals 14 residues. CDR1 and CDR2 from the germline V gene are SEHNR and FQNEAQ (reference sequence). In DNA form, the CDR3 reads TGTGCCAGCAGCTTAGAAGGAGGGGGCTATGGCTACACCTTC. This encodes CASSLEGGGYGYTF.

There are many counts of this clonotype. The chain links TRBV2 to TRBJ1-5, with TRBD1 matching 7 bases. The V and J ends lost 4 bases and 2 bases, in that order; junction bases with no gene match: 8. Germline CDR1 is SNHLY and CDR2 is FYNNEI. The CDR3 runs to 16 residues. CDR3 loop: CASSGERGGGNQPQHF. The DNA for the CDR3 is TGTGCCAGCAGTGGAGAGCGAGGGGGCGGCAATCAGCCCCAGCATTTT.

At least ten counts were recorded for this clonotype. The J gene is TRBJ1-2, the V gene TRBV5-1; no definite D call. Trimming pared 6 bases from V and 3 bases from J, leaving 12 bases between. Germline values: CDR1 SGHRS, CDR2 YFSETQ. The CDR3 has 13 amino acids. DNA for the CDR3: TGCGCCAGCACCACGGGAGGGTACTATGGCTACACCTTC. It yields the protein CASTTGGYYGYTF.

The chain carries TRBV19 and TRBJ1-2, with a weak D call TRBD1 (5 bases). V lost 10 bases to trimming and J lost 8 bases, with 14 bases between them. Germline V lookup: CDR1 LNHDA, CDR2 SQIVND (reference sequence). This CDR3 contains 11 residues. The CDR3 nucleotides are TGTGCCACGACCGCAGGGTACGGCTACACCTTC. Its protein is CATTAGYGYTF.

This clonotype was detected many times. The V gene is TRBV7-8, the J gene TRBJ1-5; possibly TRBD1 for D (5 bases). Germline V gene sequence: CDR1 SGHVS, CDR2 FQNEAQ. The CDR3 covers 16 residues. V lost 1 base and J lost 2, with 12 bases in between. The CDR3 bases are TGTGCCAGCAGCTTAGTGGGGACTAAAGGCAATCAGCCCCAGCATTTT. Translating gives CASSLVGTKGNQPQHF. The full variable domain, completed using reference TRBV7-8 and TRBJ1-5, is GAGVSQSPRYKVAKRGQDVALRCDPISGHVSLFWYQQALGQGPEFLTYFQNEAQLDKSGLPSDRFFAERPEGSVSTLKIQRTQQEDSAVYLCASSLVGTKGNQPQHFGDGTRLSIL.

The chain is built from TRBV20-1 and TRBJ2-1, with 7 bases fitting TRBD2. This CDR3 has 16 residues. After removal of 3 bases from V and 9 bases from J, the junction contained 17 bases not matched to a gene. Germline V lookup: CDR1 DFQATT, CDR2 SNEGSKA (reference sequence). The chain's CDR3 is CSASPFRGRAKGEQFF. CDR3 nucleotides: TGCAGTGCTAGCCCCTTTCGAGGGAGGGCCAAGGGTGAGCAGTTCTTC.